This TCR beta chain was retrieved from a study of blood T cell repertoires in COVID-19. Study context: Specimens from acute and convalescent COVID-19 originated in the United States, Italy and Spain. From T cells, B-cell-depleted T cells, or PBMCs came the material, which was cDNA or gDNA.

Trimming cost V 5 bases and J 3 bases; bases outside gene matches: 5. CDR1 and CDR2 (germline): SEHNR, FQNEAQ (reference sequence). This CDR3 is built from 15 residues. Original methodology: Amplified reference gene primers provided the basis for estimating nucleated cell counts. Sequencing was performed with immunoSEQ multiplex PCR; in TCRdb, only in-frame clones are kept and a portion is missing. V and J calls and clone size are those listed in that table; D and trimming were worked out from the DNA. The data contain 200,000 to 250,000 clones, approximately 85% of them singletons. Input material: peripheral blood. This TCR came from a woman between 65 and 79 years old with acute or convalescent COVID-19. V and J are TRBV7-9 and TRBJ1-3, with 9 positions matching TRBD1. The CDR3 DNA sequence: TGTGCCAGCAGCCCACAGGGGGCGAGTGGAAACACCATATATTTT. Encoded protein: CASSPQGASGNTIYF.